The 24 T cell receptor beta chains given below trace back to one sample, sequenced in a study of Graves' ophthalmopathy and Graves' hyperthyroidism. Amplification of the TCR beta CDR3 regions used RNA transcripts (as template). Investigators did first-round RT-PCR with HTBI primers, then second-round multiplex PCR. TCRdb redid the calling of the multiplex PCR reads with MiXCR, one entry per CDR3 protein. The profile shows more than 1,000,000 distinct CDR3 sequences, about 40% of them singletons. Sequenced material: peripheral blood or thyroid tissue (not recorded which). The receptors were gathered from an adult man with Graves' hyperthyroidism.

The chain is built from TRBV7-2 and TRBJ2-2; D ambiguous. CDR1 is SGHTA and CDR2 is FQGNSA in the germline V gene. There are 16 residues in the CDR3. V lost 2 bases and J 0 bases, leaving 10 bases between the germline ends. The CDR3 protein is CASSLQTGPNTGELFF. CDR3 DNA: TGTGCCAGCAGCTTACAGACTGGGCCGAACACCGGGGAGCTGTTTTTT.

This clonotype was counted between two and nine times. This chain connects TRBV27 to TRBJ1-1; a possible D gene is TRBD1 (5 bases). CDR3 length: 14 amino acids. The V and J ends lost 5 bases and 1 base respectively, with 11 bases between them. Germline CDR1 and CDR2: MNHEY and SMNVEV (reference sequence). The CDR3 DNA is TGTGCCAGCAGTGTGCAGGGAACGAACACTGAAGCTTTCTTT. Its protein is CASSVQGTNTEAFF.

This clonotype was detected many times. The chain combines TRBV12-3 or TRBV12-4 with TRBJ1-1, with unresolved D. This CDR3 comprises 16 residues. The V end lost 2 bases, the J end lost 2 bases, and 15 bases lay between the germline ends. CDR3: CASSLSGVGYNTEAFF. The DNA for the CDR3 is TGTGCCAGCAGTTTATCGGGTGTAGGGTACAACACTGAAGCTTTCTTT.

The rearrangement links TRBV20-1 to TRBJ2-5; D possibly uses TRBD1 or TRBD2 (5 bases each). Trimming took 0 bases from V and 9 from J, leaving 17 bases between them. The length of the CDR3 is 14 residues. Germline loops: CDR1 DFQATT, CDR2 SNEGSKA (reference sequence). CDR3 in DNA: TGCAGTGCTAGAGATCCGGGGCCCTTGGAGGCCCAGTACTTC. Protein: CSARDPGPLEAQYF.

The genes are TRBV19 and TRBJ2-1, with 8 bases fitting TRBD2. Per germline, CDR1 LNHDA and CDR2 SQIVND (reference sequence). With 10 bases clipped from V and 14 bases from J, the junction kept 7 bases outside the gene matches. The CDR3 contains 10 residues. The CDR3 region is CATFGTSEFF. Here the CDR3 DNA reads TGTGCCACCTTCGGGACTAGTGAGTTCTTC. Using reference TRBV19 and TRBJ2-1 for the parts outside the CDR3, the full variable domain is DGGITQSPKYLFRKEGQNVTLSCEQNLNHDAMYWYRQDPGQGLRLIYYSQIVNDFQKGDIAEGYSVSREKKESFPLTVTSAQKNPTAFYLCATFGTSEFFGPGTRLTVL.

The chain has TRBV14 and TRBJ1-4; a possible D gene is TRBD1 (6 bases). This CDR3 contains 16 residues. V was clipped by 2 bases and J by 0 bases, with 10 bases between them. Per the germline V gene, CDR1 is SGHDN and CDR2 is FVKESK. The CDR3 bases are TGTGCCAGCAGCCAAATCACAGGGACAACTAATGAAAAACTGTTTTTT. Protein product: CASSQITGTTNEKLFF.

With regard to this clonotype: A much more abundant neighbour one base away suggests this may be a read error. The chain links TRBV29-1 to TRBJ2-7; TRBD2 matches 11 bases. Germline CDR1 and CDR2: SQVTM and ANQGSEA. The CDR3 spans 15 residues. The CDR3 coding sequence is TGCAGCGTCGCCAAAGGGGGACTAGCGGCACACGAGCAGTGCTTC. Protein sequence: CSVAKGGLAAHEQCF.

The CDR3 bases are TGTGCCAGCAGTTTGGCCCCGGGACGCCAGACCCAGTACTTC. Residues: CASSLAPGRQTQYF. The V call is TRBV2, the J call TRBJ2-5; D is tentatively TRBD1 or TRBD2 (5 bases each). The CDR3 has 14 amino acids. CDR1 and CDR2 from the germline V gene are SNHLY and FYNNEI. Trimming stripped 5 bases from V and 6 bases from J, with 16 bases between.

This chain links TRBV12-3 or TRBV12-4 with TRBJ1-4; D may be TRBD1 (5 bases). The CDR3 is 15 amino acids. The ends were cut back, 3 bases at V and 5 bases at J, with 13 bases in the middle. The CDR3 sequence is CASSFFGTLNEKLFF. CDR3 in DNA: TGTGCCAGCAGTTTCTTTGGGACCCTAAATGAAAAACTGTTTTTT.

This clonotype was seen many times. This rearrangement joins TRBV20-1 to TRBJ2-5; 9 bases are shared with TRBD2. J lost 5 bases, V lost 1 base, and 11 bases had no gene match. This CDR3 spans 16 amino acids. Germline V gene data show CDR1 as DFQATT and CDR2 as SNEGSKA (reference sequence). CDR3 in DNA: TGCAGTGCTAGAGTCGGTGGCGGGAGGGCTTACGAGACCCAGTACTTC. This gives the protein CSARVGGGRAYETQYF.

Note on this clonotype: It may be a read error: a sequence one base away is much more abundant. The V call is TRBV11-1, the J call TRBJ2-5, with 7 positions matching TRBD1. The CDR3 runs to 15 residues. Germline V lookup: CDR1 SGHAT, CDR2 FQDESV (reference sequence). The CDR3 coding sequence is TGTGCCAGCAGCTTAGGTACTAACAGGGGAGAGACCCGGTACTTC. This translates into CASSLGTNRGETRYF.

This clonotype was seen only a few times. The chain joins TRBV6-5 to TRBJ1-3; D ambiguous. V shed 7 bases and J shed 4 bases, with 11 bases lying between them. The CDR3 consists of 13 residues. Germline loops: CDR1 MNHEY, CDR2 SVGAGI. The DNA for the CDR3 is TGTGCCAGCACTCCCAGCAACGGAAACACCATATATTTT. Its translation: CASTPSNGNTIYF.

The sample holds a few counts of this clonotype. This rearrangement joins TRBV5-1 to TRBJ1-1; D remains unclear. The ends were cut back, 0 bases at V and 7 bases at J, with 10 bases in the middle. Germline V gene data show CDR1 as SGHRS and CDR2 as YFSETQ. The CDR3 contains 13 residues. The CDR3 here is CASSLVGQSEAFF. CDR3 DNA: TGCGCCAGCAGCTTGGTTGGGCAGAGTGAAGCTTTCTTT.

The sample holds one count of this clonotype. A read error may account for a junction end that differs from germline. This sequence joins TRBV5-1 and TRBJ2-5; weak D call: TRBD2 (5 bases). The CDR3 runs 16 residues. Germline loops: CDR1 SGHRS, CDR2 YFSETQ. The chain's CDR3 is CASSPRMAGGLETQYF. The CDR3 DNA reads TGTGCCAGCAGCCCCCGTATGGCAGGCGGGTTGGAGACCCAGTACTTC.

The CDR3: CASSPGPFKDYEQYF. The DNA for the CDR3 is TGCGCCAGCAGCCCGGGACCCTTCAAAGACTACGAGCAGTACTTC. This chain uses TRBV5-1 with TRBJ2-7; possibly TRBD1 or TRBD2 for D (5 bases each). V lost 4 bases and J 3 bases, leaving 17 bases between the germline ends. This CDR3 region has 15 residues. Looked up from germline, CDR1 is SGHRS and CDR2 is YFSETQ.

This clonotype has more than one count but fewer than ten. This chain connects TRBV30 to TRBJ1-1, with D unclear. In germline, CDR1 is GTSNPN, CDR2 SVGIG (reference sequence). This CDR3 has 10 amino acids. The CDR3 sequence is CAMRRAEAFF. The CDR3 DNA follows: TGTGCGATGAGAAGGGCTGAAGCTTTCTTT. Based on the CDR3 plus reference TRBV30 and TRBJ1-1, the full variable domain is SQTIHQWPATLVQPVGSPLSLECTVEGTSNPNLYWYRQAAGRGLQLLFYSVGIGQISSEVPQNLSASRPQDRQFILSSKKLLLSDSGFYLCAMRRAEAFFGQGTRLTVV.

The chain joins TRBV20-1 to TRBJ2-7, with 7 bases aligning to TRBD1. The junction had 7 bases not matched to a gene; V was cut back by 5 bases and J by 9 bases. CDR3 length equals 11 residues. CDR1 DFQATT and CDR2 SNEGSKA come from the germline V gene (reference sequence). CDR3 loop: CSADRVVRQYF. CDR3 sequence (DNA): TGCAGTGCTGACAGGGTCGTTAGGCAGTACTTC.

This clonotype was detected only a few times. V and J are TRBV27 and TRBJ1-5; D unresolved. Germline-derived CDR1 and CDR2 are MNHEY and SMNVEV (reference sequence). Trimming stripped 2 bases from V and 5 bases from J, with 7 bases between. The CDR3 totals 13 residues. CDR3 in amino acids: CASSLDNYQPQHF. In DNA form, the CDR3 reads TGTGCCAGCAGTTTAGACAATTATCAGCCCCAGCATTTT.

V usage is TRBV11-2 and J usage is TRBJ1-3; the D is unclear. The germline CDR1 and CDR2 sequences are SGHAT and FQNNGV. This CDR3 comprises 20 residues. Trimming cost V 2 bases and J 8 bases, with 31 bases left between them. This CDR3 reads CASSLRSPPPPTTAGYTIYF. The CDR3 region has the DNA TGTGCCAGCAGCTTACGGTCTCCCCCTCCACCGACAACTGCTGGGTACACCATATATTTT.

The chain has TRBV12-3 or TRBV12-4 and TRBJ2-7; 7 nucleotides agree with TRBD1. The CDR3 has 12 residues. V was pared by 3 bases and J by 12 bases, with 8 bases of the junction left unmatched. The CDR3, as DNA: TGTGCCAGCAGTTTCAGACAGGGACCATTGTACTTC. Its protein product is CASSFRQGPLYF.

This clonotype was recorded many times. The CDR3 sequence is CASSDRGRSGYTF. The CDR3 DNA sequence: TGTGCCAGCAGCGACAGGGGGCGTTCTGGCTACACCTTC. The V gene is TRBV13, the J gene TRBJ1-2, with TRBD1 matching 10 bases. With 5 bases clipped from V and 7 bases from J, the junction kept 4 bases outside the gene matches. The germline V gene encodes CDR1 PRHDT and CDR2 FYEKMQ (reference sequence). The CDR3 runs to 13 residues.

This clonotype was counted once. The V and J genes are TRBV10-3 and TRBJ1-4; D is possibly TRBD1 (5 bases). Germline assignment: CDR1 ENHRY and CDR2 SYGVKD. Trimming cost V 3 bases and J 4 bases, with 12 bases left between them. CDR3 size: 15 residues. The CDR3 is CAISDSGANNEKLFF. The CDR3 nucleotides read TGTGCCATCAGTGACTCCGGGGCAAATAATGAAAAACTGTTTTTT.

In this sample, this clonotype turned up many times. This rearrangement joins TRBV5-5 to TRBJ1-1; no clear D gene. CDR1 and CDR2 from the germline V gene are SGHKS and YYEKEE (reference sequence). The CDR3 is made up of 16 amino acids. Trimming pared 0 bases from V and 1 base from J, leaving 13 bases between. CDR3 DNA: TGTGCCAGCAGCTTGGAACCTCAAACCTCGAACACTGAAGCTTTCTTT. This codes for CASSLEPQTSNTEAFF.

V and J are TRBV11-2 and TRBJ2-3, with TRBD2 identical over 9 bases. In germline, CDR1 is SGHAT, CDR2 FQNNGV. The CDR3 sequence is 15 residues long. With 5 bases clipped from V and 4 bases from J, the junction kept 7 bases outside the gene matches. The CDR3 region is CASSVRGGAADTQYF. DNA for the CDR3: TGTGCCAGCAGCGTGCGGGGGGGCGCGGCAGATACGCAGTATTTT.